A single sample gave rise to the 28 T cell receptor beta chains below, sequenced in a study of human T cells and chemical hapten exposure. Time point: patch test 2, 6 weeks after DPC sensitization. Documented treatment: therapeutic diphenylcyclopropenone sensitization with weekly scalp DPC. TCRdb re-analysed the RACE reads in MiXCR, keeping a single row per CDR3 protein. The table lists under 450,000 distinct CDR3 sequences, under 6.5% of them singletons. This specimen was whole blood, taken in connection with sensitization to the hapten diphenylcyclopropenone (DPC). The receptor set was obtained from a woman under 30 with alopecia areata. Some clones in this sample may be carry-over from other donors' samples.

This clonotype was picked up a small number of times. This CDR3 reads CSVVPKRGSTDTQYF. The CDR3 bases are TGCAGCGTTGTACCGAAGCGGGGGAGCACAGATACGCAGTATTTT. This chain uses TRBV29-1 with TRBJ2-3; TRBD2 aligns across 8 bases. CDR1 and CDR2 (germline): SQVTM, ANQGSEA. V lost 4 bases and J lost 0; bases outside the gene matches: 6. The CDR3 runs 15 residues.

V usage is TRBV4-3 and J usage is TRBJ2-3; D gene ambiguous. The CDR3 sequence is 13 residues long. Trimming removed 0 bases from V and 8 bases from J, with 9 bases in between. Germline CDR1 LGHNA, CDR2 YSLEER. CDR3 DNA sequence: TGCGCCAGCAGCCAAGACCCGTACGGTACGCAGTATTTT. This encodes CASSQDPYGTQYF.

This clonotype was counted only a few times. The CDR3: CATSREKAGGAVGELFF. The CDR3 DNA follows: TGTGCCACCAGCAGGGAAAAGGCCGGCGGGGCGGTCGGGGAGCTGTTTTTT. V and J are TRBV15 and TRBJ2-2, with D maybe TRBD2 (6 bases). V lost 3 bases, J lost 7 bases, and 21 bases lay in between. Germline assignment: CDR1 LNHNV and CDR2 YYDKDF (reference sequence). The CDR3 has 17 residues.

This clonotype was observed many times. The gene calls are TRBV12-5 and TRBJ1-5; D unresolved. The length of the CDR3 is 11 residues. Germline lookup yields CDR1 LGHNT and CDR2 FRNRAP. V was pared by 7 bases and J by 9 bases, with 10 bases between. For the CDR3, the DNA is TGTGCTAGTGCCCCCACACCGCCCCAGCATTTT. Amino acids: CASAPTPPQHF. Full variable domain (outside the CDR3, taken from reference TRBV12-5 and TRBJ1-5): DARVTQTPRHKVTEMGQEVTMRCQPILGHNTVFWYRQTMMQGLELLAYFRNRAPLDDSGMPKDRFSAEMPDATLATLKIQPSEPRDSAVYFCASAPTPPQHFGDGTRLSIL.

A single count supports this clonotype. The chain links TRBV2 to TRBJ2-1; D uncertain. Trimming took 3 bases from V and 8 from J, leaving 5 bases between them. The CDR3 sequence is 11 residues long. The V gene's germline CDR1 is SNHLY and CDR2 FYNNEI. The CDR3 DNA follows: TGTGCCAGCAGTGACCGCGATGAGCAGTTCTTC. This codes for CASSDRDEQFF.

This clonotype was picked up one time. The rearrangement uses TRBV4-3 and TRBJ2-1; D is possibly TRBD2 (6 bases). Germline lookup yields CDR1 LGHNA and CDR2 YSLEER. This CDR3 is built from 18 residues. V was pared by 0 bases and J by 5 bases, with 20 bases between. The CDR3 sequence is CASSQDQLSSAGDNEQFF. In nucleotides, the CDR3 is TGCGCCAGCAGCCAAGATCAGTTGTCTTCAGCGGGCGACAATGAGCAGTTCTTC.

This clonotype was found many times. The CDR3, as DNA: TGTGCCAGCAGCTCGACCGAGGTAGGACGCCTTTTACGAGCAGTACCCTACGAGCAGTACTTC. Protein sequence: CASSSTEVGRLLRAVPYEQYF. The rearrangement links TRBV7-9 to TRBJ2-7, with D unresolved. Germline V CDR1 and CDR2: SEHNR, FQNEAQ (reference sequence). V was trimmed by 4 bases and J by 2 bases, leaving 33 bases between them. The CDR3 covers 21 residues. Complete variable domain (other parts from reference TRBV7-9 and TRBJ2-7): DTGVSQNPRHKITKRGQNVTFRCDPISEHNRLYWYRQTLGQGPEFLTYFQNEAQLEKSRLLSDRFSAERPKGSFSTLEIQRTEQGDSAMYLCASSSTEVGRLLRAVPYEQYFGPGTRLTVT.

This clonotype was counted ten times or more. The chain is built from TRBV7-2 and TRBJ1-5; no clear D gene. There are 12 residues in the CDR3. Germline V CDR1 and CDR2: SGHTA, FQGNSA. V was cut by 3 bases and J by 3 bases, with 3 bases left in between. The chain's CDR3 is CASSLDNQPQHF. The CDR3 bases are TGTGCCAGCAGCTTGGACAATCAGCCCCAGCATTTT.

The chain uses TRBV4-3 and TRBJ2-1; either TRBD1 or TRBD2 may fit D (6 bases each). Germline V gives CDR1 LGHNA, CDR2 YSLEER. V was cut by 2 bases and J by 3 bases, with 11 bases left in between. The CDR3 consists of 15 residues. The CDR3 loop reads CASSQRGAHYNEQFF. The CDR3 coding sequence is TGCGCCAGCAGCCAAAGGGGGGCCCACTACAATGAGCAGTTCTTC.

This clonotype showed up many times. The chain links TRBV4-3 to TRBJ2-5; TRBD2 matches at 7 bases. The CDR3 spans 16 residues. Germline CDR1 reads LGHNA; CDR2 reads YSLEER. V dropped 1 base and J dropped 5; count of bases not matched to a gene: 10. CDR3 protein: CASSQGGIGRGETQYF. CDR3 sequence (DNA): TGCGCCAGCAGCCAAGGAGGGATTGGGAGGGGCGAGACCCAGTACTTC.

This clonotype has at least ten counts. The rearrangement uses TRBV4-3 and TRBJ1-1; D not resolved. This CDR3 contains 12 residues. V was trimmed by 1 base and J by 8 bases, leaving 8 bases between them. From germline, CDR1 is LGHNA and CDR2 YSLEER. The CDR3 here is CASSQGPEEAFF. Written as DNA, the CDR3 is TGCGCCAGCAGCCAAGGTCCGGAAGAAGCTTTCTTT.

The rearrangement links TRBV2 to TRBJ2-3; D is undetermined. This CDR3 contains 13 residues. Looked up from germline, CDR1 is SNHLY and CDR2 is FYNNEI. V shed 6 bases and J shed 2 bases, with 9 bases lying between them. DNA for the CDR3: TGTGCCAGCAGAGGACCAACCACAGATACGCAGTATTTT. Its protein product is CASRGPTTDTQYF.

This clonotype was detected many times. The V gene is TRBV6-8, the J gene TRBJ1-6, with 9 bases identical to TRBD1. Losses at the gene ends were 1 base for V and 17 bases for J; bases not matched to a gene: 9. The CDR3 is 14 residues long. Looked up from germline, CDR1 is MNHGY and CDR2 is SAAAGT. CDR3 region: CASSYYYGTGLFHF. The CDR3 nucleotides read TGTGCCAGCAGTTACTACTACGGGACAGGGCTTTTCCACTTT.

V usage is TRBV4-1 and J usage is TRBJ2-1; D is perhaps TRBD2 (7 bases). V was trimmed by 0 bases and J by 4 bases, leaving 13 bases between them. The CDR3 extends over 16 amino acids. Germline V lookup: CDR1 MGHRA, CDR2 YSYEKL. The CDR3 loop reads CASSQERGRIYNEQFF. The CDR3 region has the DNA TGCGCCAGCAGCCAAGAGCGGGGGCGAATTTACAATGAGCAGTTCTTC.

This rearrangement joins TRBV12-5 to TRBJ1-5, with TRBD1 identical over 7 bases. Germline V CDR1 and CDR2: LGHNT, FRNRAP. The trim removed 5 bases at V and 3 bases at J, leaving 4 bases unmatched. This CDR3 is built from 14 residues. The CDR3 here is CASGGTVPNQPQHF. The CDR3 nucleotides are TGTGCTAGTGGTGGGACAGTCCCCAATCAGCCCCAGCATTTT.

This clonotype was seen repeatedly, ten times or more. The J gene is TRBJ1-1, the V gene TRBV7-3; 8 positions agree with TRBD1. Germline CDR1 reads SGHTA; CDR2 reads FQGTGA. J lost 0 bases, V lost 4 bases, and 13 bases had no gene match. The CDR3 totals 18 residues. CDR3 nucleotides: TGTGCCAGCAGCTCTGCTGGACAGGGAAGAGCGATGAACACTGAAGCTTTCTTT. Translation: CASSSAGQGRAMNTEAFF.

This clonotype has more than one count but fewer than ten. The V call is TRBV7-2, the J call TRBJ2-2; a weak D match, TRBD2 (6 bases). This CDR3 spans 15 amino acids. Germline CDR1 is SGHTA and CDR2 is FQGNSA. Deletions cut 8 bases from V and 3 bases from J, with 16 bases between. The CDR3 sequence: CASVPGGTHTGELFF. The CDR3 coding sequence is TGTGCCAGCGTGCCTGGAGGGACGCACACCGGGGAGCTGTTTTTT.

This clonotype showed up just a few times. This CDR3 is CSASGHLGPFF. Written as DNA, the CDR3 is TGCAGTGCTAGTGGGCACCTCGGGCCTTTCTTT. The rearrangement uses TRBV20-1 and TRBJ1-1; D unresolved. The V gene lost 3 bases and the J gene lost 12 bases, with 14 bases spanning the gap. The germline V gene encodes CDR1 DFQATT and CDR2 SNEGSKA (reference sequence). CDR3 length: 11 residues.

This chain links TRBV7-2 with TRBJ2-1, with 10 bases fitting TRBD2. This CDR3 contains 15 residues. The V segment lost 1 base and the J segment 10 bases; nucleotides outside the gene matches: 7. In germline, CDR1 is SGHTA, CDR2 FQGNSA. CDR3 loop: CASSLDVGSGREQFF. The CDR3 region has the DNA TGTGCCAGCAGCTTAGACGTGGGTAGCGGGAGGGAGCAGTTCTTC.

This clonotype occurred many times. V and J are TRBV27 and TRBJ1-4; D might be TRBD1 (5 bases). The CDR3 runs to 14 residues. Germline V CDR1 and CDR2: MNHEY, SMNVEV (reference sequence). V was cut by 6 bases and J by 0 bases, with 8 bases left in between. CDR3: CASRTDATNEKLFF. CDR3 coding DNA: TGTGCCAGCAGGACAGATGCAACTAATGAAAAACTGTTTTTT.

This clonotype has ten or more counts. The rearrangement uses TRBV20-1 and TRBJ2-4; D call uncertain. V lost 4 bases and J 0 bases, leaving 7 bases between the germline ends. The germline CDR1 and CDR2 sequences are DFQATT and SNEGSKA (reference sequence). This CDR3 is 13 amino acids long. The CDR3 protein is CSATSLAKNIQYF. DNA for the CDR3: TGCAGTGCTACTTCCCTAGCCAAAAACATTCAGTACTTC.

There are a few counts of this clonotype. This rearrangement joins TRBV4-2 to TRBJ2-5; the D is unclear. CDR1 is LGHNA, CDR2 YNFKEQ, per germline. Between the trimmed V and J ends, which lost 3 bases and 3 bases, there was a span of 11 bases. The CDR3 is 14 residues long. The CDR3: CASSQRPREETQYF. The DNA of the CDR3 is TGTGCCAGCAGCCAGCGACCTAGGGAAGAGACCCAGTACTTC.

The gene calls are TRBV3-1 and TRBJ1-2, with 7 bases lining up with TRBD1. Germline V gene data show CDR1 as LGHDT and CDR2 as YNNKEL (reference sequence). Losses at the gene ends were 6 bases for V and 7 bases for J; bases not matched to a gene: 11. This CDR3 has 14 residues. This chain's CDR3 is CASRRRQGLGGYTF. The CDR3 DNA reads as TGTGCCAGCAGGCGAAGACAGGGATTGGGTGGCTACACCTTC.

Ten or more counts support this clonotype. In nucleotides, the CDR3 is TGTGCCAGCACAGGGCGGGCCAATCAGCCCCAGCATTTT. It yields the protein CASTGRANQPQHF. The rearrangement joins TRBV6-2 or TRBV6-3 to TRBJ1-5, with D perhaps TRBD1 (5 bases). Germline values: CDR1 MNHEY, CDR2 SVGEGT. V lost 7 bases, J lost 3 bases, and 10 bases lay in between. The CDR3 has 13 amino acids.

This clonotype has a handful of counts. This chain uses TRBV7-3 with TRBJ2-3; D unresolved. The CDR3 runs to 15 residues. CDR1 is SGHTA and CDR2 is FQGTGA in the germline V gene. Trimming cost V 4 bases and J 6 bases, with 17 bases left between them. The CDR3 protein is CASSSPKRDMDTQYF. Here the CDR3 DNA reads TGTGCCAGCAGCTCTCCCAAAAGAGATATGGATACGCAGTATTTT.

The V gene is TRBV18, the J gene TRBJ2-7; D assignment may be TRBD1 or TRBD2 (5 bases each). V lost 3 bases and J lost 6, with 18 bases in between. The CDR3 length is 15 residues. Per germline, CDR1 KGHSH and CDR2 LQKENI. In DNA, the CDR3 is TGTGCCAGCTCACCGTTGGGACCGCTCAGGTCCGAGCAGTACTTC. As protein: CASSPLGPLRSEQYF.

At least ten counts were recorded for this clonotype. The chain has TRBV3-1 and TRBJ2-4; tentative D call: TRBD1 (6 bases). Germline CDR1 LGHDT, CDR2 YNNKEL (reference sequence). The CDR3 spans 17 residues. Trimming took 2 bases from V and 6 from J, leaving 20 bases between them. The CDR3: CASSQSGRGPAGNIQYF. The CDR3 DNA reads as TGTGCCAGCAGCCAATCGGGCAGGGGCCCGGCTGGAAACATTCAGTACTTC.

The J gene is TRBJ2-5, the V gene TRBV12-5; D unresolved. The CDR3 consists of 14 residues. V lost 5 bases and J lost 5, with 15 bases in between. Germline assignment: CDR1 LGHNT and CDR2 FRNRAP. The CDR3: CASGTPHGEETQYF. CDR3 DNA: TGTGCTAGTGGTACCCCACATGGCGAGGAGACCCAGTACTTC.